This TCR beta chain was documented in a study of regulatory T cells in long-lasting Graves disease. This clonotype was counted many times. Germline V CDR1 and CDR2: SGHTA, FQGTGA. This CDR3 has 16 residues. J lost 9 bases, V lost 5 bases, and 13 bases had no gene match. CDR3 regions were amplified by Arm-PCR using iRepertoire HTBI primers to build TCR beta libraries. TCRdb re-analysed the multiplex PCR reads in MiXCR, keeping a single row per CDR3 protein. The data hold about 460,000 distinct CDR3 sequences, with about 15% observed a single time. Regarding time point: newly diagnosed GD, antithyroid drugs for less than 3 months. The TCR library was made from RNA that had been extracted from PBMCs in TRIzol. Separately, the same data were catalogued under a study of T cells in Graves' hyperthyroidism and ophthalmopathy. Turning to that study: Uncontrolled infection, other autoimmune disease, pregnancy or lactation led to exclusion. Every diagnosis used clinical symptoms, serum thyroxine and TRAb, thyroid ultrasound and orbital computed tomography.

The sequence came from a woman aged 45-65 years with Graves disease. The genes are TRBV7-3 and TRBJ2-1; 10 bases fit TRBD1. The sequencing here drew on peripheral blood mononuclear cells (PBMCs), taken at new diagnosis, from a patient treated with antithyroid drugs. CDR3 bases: TGTGCCAGCAGCAGACAAGGGGGACAGGGGAGGGGTGAGCAGTTCTTC. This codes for CASSRQGGQGRGEQFF.